These T cell receptor beta chains were read from a single sample in a study of neurological immune-mediated disorders. Using its own MiXCR run on the 5' RACE reads, TCRdb lists one record per CDR3 protein. The sample has approximately 130,000 distinct CDR3 sequences, around 3% seen once. Sequencing used PBMCs. These receptors all stem from a woman aged 30 to 39 with multiple sclerosis. CDR3s include the opening cysteine and the closing phenylalanine or tryptophan. Fields, in order: D gene, V gene, J gene, CDR3 length, CDR3 protein. A D gene is named only where the DNA matches it firmly.

>NA|TRBV12-3/TRBV12-4|TRBJ1-1|14
CASSLTVGNTEAFF
>NA|TRBV7-2|TRBJ2-7|13
CASSLFPTYEQYF
>NA|TRBV10-3|TRBJ2-1|14
CAISESTNFNEQFF
>NA|TRBV5-6|TRBJ2-7|13
CASSLRLSYEQYF
>TRBD2|TRBV7-9|TRBJ2-5|15
CASSPGTSVWGTQYF
>NA|TRBV4-1|TRBJ1-2|12
CASRPPGGGYTF
>NA|TRBV5-1|TRBJ1-4|14
CASSFLGGNEKLFF
>NA|TRBV5-1|TRBJ1-3|15
CASSLGRIAGNTIYF
>NA|TRBV20-1|TRBJ2-5|14
CSALLPYKLETQYF
>TRBD1|TRBV6-1|TRBJ1-5|17
CASSTQTGGISNQPQHF
>NA|TRBV18|TRBJ2-1|15
CASSDGGIAYNEQFF
>NA|TRBV7-9|TRBJ2-7|13
CASSLDGSYEQYF
>TRBD1|TRBV20-1|TRBJ1-2|13
CSATGQGDYGYTF
>TRBD1|TRBV20-1|TRBJ1-1|15
CSAAGTGAGNTEAFF
>TRBD1|TRBV5-6|TRBJ2-4|12
CASSLQGVIQYF
>NA|TRBV12-3/TRBV12-4|TRBJ2-7|12
CASSSVSYEQYF
>TRBD2|TRBV4-3|TRBJ2-1|15
CASSQGLGTTNEQFF
>NA|TRBV4-3|TRBJ1-2|16
CASSQDFAGVNYGYTF
>TRBD1|TRBV7-2|TRBJ1-2|14
CASSRGQGQYGYTF
>NA|TRBV5-1|TRBJ2-2|13
CASSVERTGELFF
>NA|TRBV29-1|TRBJ2-1|14
CSVESRGTYNEQFF
>NA|TRBV7-2|TRBJ2-7|13
CASRWGQDYEQYF
>TRBD1|TRBV19|TRBJ1-1|14
CASSHQGANTEAFF
>NA|TRBV6-2/TRBV6-3|TRBJ2-7|17
CASSYSRGRTATYEQYF
>TRBD1|TRBV5-6|TRBJ2-2|15
CASSPRDRGPGELFF
>TRBD2|TRBV24-1|TRBJ2-2|14
CATGAGGPAGELFF
>NA|TRBV12-3/TRBV12-4|TRBJ2-3|14
CASSLARETDTQYF
>TRBD2|TRBV5-1|TRBJ2-2|16
CASSPGGLANTGELFF
>NA|TRBV7-2|TRBJ2-7|12
CASSRGGYEQYF
>NA|TRBV20-1|TRBJ2-3|14
CSARVLWGKDTQYF
>TRBD1|TRBV7-9|TRBJ1-1|15
CASSLEGTVNTEAFF
>NA|TRBV7-2|TRBJ2-7|14
CASSTSVGLYEQYF
>NA|TRBV20-1|TRBJ2-7|14
CSADPGRETYEQYF
>NA|TRBV5-1|TRBJ1-1|13
CASSLEEGTEAFF
>NA|TRBV6-2/TRBV6-3|TRBJ2-1|18
CASIDGGRSRSSYNEQFF
>TRBD1|TRBV5-6|TRBJ2-7|14
CASSSGQGSYEQYF
>NA|TRBV20-1|TRBJ2-1|12
CSATQPDNEQFF
>NA|TRBV5-1|TRBJ1-1|17
CASSLDVWDGMNTEAFF
>NA|TRBV6-2/TRBV6-3|TRBJ2-2|16
CASSFVDRFRTGELFF
>TRBD2|TRBV12-3/TRBV12-4|TRBJ2-1|15
CASSLLQRETYEQFF
>NA|TRBV20-1|TRBJ1-1|11
CSVTSSVTAFF
>NA|TRBV12-3/TRBV12-4|TRBJ2-7|14
CASSFSFRAHEQYF
>TRBD1|TRBV20-1|TRBJ1-2|12
CSATRDSYGYTF
>NA|TRBV21-1|TRBJ2-7|16
CASGIRTGEGAYEQYF
>NA|TRBV20-1|TRBJ2-5|14
CSARDRDPQETQYF
>NA|TRBV20-1|TRBJ1-4|14
CSASQLGVSEKLFF